The 5 T cell receptor beta chains below all came from one sample that was sequenced in a study of T cells expressing NK-cell markers. TCRdb re-analyzed the 5' RACE reads; it lists each CDR3 protein once, without DNA. Its listing shows 150,000 or so distinct CDR3 sequences. The sample consisted of blood T cells: a sorted CD56 or NKG2C T cell subset, CD4+ or CD8+ T cells, or bulk PBMC T cells (not recorded which). The receptors derive from a woman aged 50 to 60 in good health.

CDR3 residues: CASSQEKGYQETQYF. The chain combines TRBV3-1 with TRBJ2-5. The length of the CDR3 is 15 residues. CDR1 is LGHDT, CDR2 YNNKEL, per germline (reference sequence).

The rearrangement joins TRBV15 to TRBJ1-5; the D call of TRBD1 rests on TCRdb alone, since no DNA is present to check it. CDR3 length: 12 residues. Germline V lookup: CDR1 LNHNV, CDR2 YYDKDF (reference sequence). CDR3 sequence reads: CAPSMGGQPQHF. The entire variable domain, with the rest obtained from reference TRBV15 and TRBJ1-5, is as follows: DAMVIQNPRYQVTQFGKPVTLSCSQTLNHNVMYWYQQKSSQAPKLLFHYYDKDFNNEADTPDNFQSRRPNTSFCFLDIRSPGLGDTAMYLCAPSMGGQPQHFGDGTRLSIL.

The V gene is TRBV4-1, the J gene TRBJ2-2; TCRdb's assignment of TRBD1 cannot be checked, as there is no DNA. There are 19 residues in the CDR3. Germline loops: CDR1 MGHRA, CDR2 YSYEKL. The CDR3 loop reads CASSQSPMDRGPYTGELFF.

V gene TRBV2 combines with J gene TRBJ1-1; TCRdb gives TRBD1 as the D gene, but with no DNA this cannot be confirmed. This CDR3 has 16 residues. Germline CDR1 reads SNHLY; CDR2 reads FYNNEI. The chain's CDR3 is CASSDPVEEANTEAFF.

The V gene is TRBV12-3 or TRBV12-4, the J gene TRBJ1-4; TCRdb proposes TRBD1, but this gene call is untestable without DNA. The CDR3 is 12 amino acids. CDR3 protein: CASGGINEKLFF.